This TCR beta chain appears in the sequencing data of a study of tumor and adjacent non-tumor tissue in lung cancer. No cell sorting was done before RNA was extracted from the tissue. CDR3 size: 15 residues. Looked up from germline, CDR1 is SGHKS and CDR2 is YYEKEE (reference sequence). TCRbeta libraries were built with three rounds of nested PCR, modified from ARM-PCR. Using its own MiXCR run on the multiplex PCR reads, TCRdb lists one record per CDR3 protein. The sample lists approximately 90,000 distinct CDR3 sequences; about 61% were seen once. Notes on this clonotype: A clone one base away is much larger, so this may be a read error.

J is TRBJ2-2 and V is TRBV5-5; a possible D gene is TRBD2 (6 bases). The specimen sequenced was lung tumor tissue. The TCR was taken from a man in his sixties or seventies with non-small cell lung cancer. The CDR3 here is CVSSFQSGGAGELFF. The CDR3 DNA follows: TGTGTCAGCAGTTTTCAGTCCGGAGGGGCCGGGGAGCTGTTTTTT. The full variable domain, its missing parts supplied by reference TRBV5-5 and TRBJ2-2, is DAGVTQSPTHLIKTRGQQVTLRCSPISGHKSVSWYQQVLGQGPQFIFQYYEKEERGRGNFPDRFSARQFPNYSSELNVNALLLGDSALYLCVSSFQSGGAGELFFGEGSRLTVL.